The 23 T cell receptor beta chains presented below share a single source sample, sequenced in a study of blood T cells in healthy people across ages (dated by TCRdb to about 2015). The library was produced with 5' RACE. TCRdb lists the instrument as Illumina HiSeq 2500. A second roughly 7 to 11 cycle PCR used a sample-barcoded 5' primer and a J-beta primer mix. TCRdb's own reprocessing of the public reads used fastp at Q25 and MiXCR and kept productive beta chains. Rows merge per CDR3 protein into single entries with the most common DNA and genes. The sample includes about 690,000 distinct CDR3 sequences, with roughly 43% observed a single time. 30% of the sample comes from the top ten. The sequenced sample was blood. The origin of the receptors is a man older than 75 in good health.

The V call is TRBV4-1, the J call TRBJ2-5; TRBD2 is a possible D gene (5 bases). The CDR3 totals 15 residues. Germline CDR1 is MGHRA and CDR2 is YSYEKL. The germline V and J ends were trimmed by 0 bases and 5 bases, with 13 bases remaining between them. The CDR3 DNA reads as TGCGCCAGCAGCCAAGATCGCGCCTCGGGGGAGACCCAGTACTTC. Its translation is CASSQDRASGETQYF.

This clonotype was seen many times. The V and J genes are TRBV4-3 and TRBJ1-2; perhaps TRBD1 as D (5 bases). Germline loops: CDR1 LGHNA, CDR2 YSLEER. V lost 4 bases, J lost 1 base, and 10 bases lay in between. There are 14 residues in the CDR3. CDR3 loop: CASSPPTVNYGYTF. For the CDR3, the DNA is TGCGCCAGCAGCCCCCCGACAGTTAACTATGGCTACACCTTC.

In DNA, the CDR3 is TGCAGTGCTAGAGTCGGGTTCGGCACCGGGGAGCTGTTTTTT. Translating gives CSARVGFGTGELFF. This chain uses TRBV20-1 with TRBJ2-2; D is uncertain. Between the trimmed V and J ends, which lost 1 base and 4 bases, there was a span of 10 bases. The length of the CDR3 is 14 residues. Per germline, CDR1 DFQATT and CDR2 SNEGSKA (reference sequence).

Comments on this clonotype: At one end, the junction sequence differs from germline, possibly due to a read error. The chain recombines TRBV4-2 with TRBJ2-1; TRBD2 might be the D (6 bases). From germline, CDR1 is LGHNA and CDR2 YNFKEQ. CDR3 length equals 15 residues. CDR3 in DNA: TGTGCCAACAGCCGCTCCGGGACTTGCTACAATGAGCAGTTCTTC. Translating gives CANSRSGTCYNEQFF.

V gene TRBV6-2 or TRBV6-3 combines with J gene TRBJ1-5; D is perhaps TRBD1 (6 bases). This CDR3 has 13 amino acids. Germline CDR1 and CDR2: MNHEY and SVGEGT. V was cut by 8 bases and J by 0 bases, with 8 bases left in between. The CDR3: CASRQDSNQPQHF. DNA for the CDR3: TGTGCCAGCCGACAGGATAGCAATCAGCCCCAGCATTTT.

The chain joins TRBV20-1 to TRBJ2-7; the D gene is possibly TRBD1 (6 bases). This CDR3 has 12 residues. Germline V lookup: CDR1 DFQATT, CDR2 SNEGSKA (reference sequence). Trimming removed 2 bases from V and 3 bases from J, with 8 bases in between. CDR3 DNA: TGCAGTGCTAGAAAGACAGGCTACGAGCAGTACTTC. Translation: CSARKTGYEQYF.

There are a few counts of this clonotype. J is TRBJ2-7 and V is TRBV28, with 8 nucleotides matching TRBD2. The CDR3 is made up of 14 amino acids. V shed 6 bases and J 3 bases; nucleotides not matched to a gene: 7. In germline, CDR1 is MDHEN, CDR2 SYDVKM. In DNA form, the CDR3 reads TGTGCCAGCAGGGGGATAGCGGGATTCTACGAGCAGTACTTC. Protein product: CASRGIAGFYEQYF.

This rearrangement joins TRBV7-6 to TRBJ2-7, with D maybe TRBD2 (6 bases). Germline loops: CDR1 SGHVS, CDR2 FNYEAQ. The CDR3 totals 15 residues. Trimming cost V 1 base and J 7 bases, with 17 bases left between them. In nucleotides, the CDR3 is TGTGCCAGCAGCTTAGGCGGACTACTATACAATGAGCAGTACTTC. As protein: CASSLGGLLYNEQYF.

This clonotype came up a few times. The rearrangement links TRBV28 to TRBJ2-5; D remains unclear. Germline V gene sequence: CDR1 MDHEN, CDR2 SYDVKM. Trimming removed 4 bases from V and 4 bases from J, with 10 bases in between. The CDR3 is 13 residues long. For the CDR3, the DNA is TGTGCCAGCAGTTCTCGCACGCCAGAGACCCAGTACTTC. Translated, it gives CASSSRTPETQYF.

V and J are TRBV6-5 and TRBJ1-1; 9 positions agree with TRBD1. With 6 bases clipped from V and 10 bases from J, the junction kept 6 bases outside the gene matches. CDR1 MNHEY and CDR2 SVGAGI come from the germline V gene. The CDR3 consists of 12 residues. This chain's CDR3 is CASRLDRGGAFF. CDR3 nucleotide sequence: TGTGCCAGCAGACTCGACAGGGGGGGAGCTTTCTTT.

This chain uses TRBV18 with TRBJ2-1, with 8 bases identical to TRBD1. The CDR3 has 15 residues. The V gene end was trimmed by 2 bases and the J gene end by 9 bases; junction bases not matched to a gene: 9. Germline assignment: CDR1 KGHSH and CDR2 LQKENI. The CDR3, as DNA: TGTGCCAGCTCACCAGGACAGGGACCCCGTGGTGAGCAGTTCTTC. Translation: CASSPGQGPRGEQFF. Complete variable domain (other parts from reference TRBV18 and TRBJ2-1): NAGVMQNPRHLVRRRGQEARLRCSPMKGHSHVYWYRQLPEEGLKFMVYLQKENIIDESGMPKERFSAEFPKEGPSILRIQQVVRGDSAAYFCASSPGQGPRGEQFFGPGTRLTVL.

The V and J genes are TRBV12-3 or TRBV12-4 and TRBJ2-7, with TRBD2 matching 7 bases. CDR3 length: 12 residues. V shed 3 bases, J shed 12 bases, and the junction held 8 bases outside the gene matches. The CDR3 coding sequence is TGTGCCAGCAGTTTTGCGGGGGAGACCCGGTACTTC. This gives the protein CASSFAGETRYF.

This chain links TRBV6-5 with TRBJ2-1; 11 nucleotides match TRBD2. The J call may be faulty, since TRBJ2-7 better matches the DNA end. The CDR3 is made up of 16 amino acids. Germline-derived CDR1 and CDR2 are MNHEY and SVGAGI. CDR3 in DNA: TGTGCCAGCGGAGACTTAGCGGGAGGGTCAGCGGGCGAGCAGTACTTC. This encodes CASGDLAGGSAGEQYF.

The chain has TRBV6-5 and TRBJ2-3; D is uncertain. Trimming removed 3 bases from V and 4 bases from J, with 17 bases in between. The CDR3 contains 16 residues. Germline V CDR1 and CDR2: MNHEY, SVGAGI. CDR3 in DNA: TGTGCCAGCAGTTATTCTGGTAAAACACGGTCAGATACGCAGTATTTT. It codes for CASSYSGKTRSDTQYF.

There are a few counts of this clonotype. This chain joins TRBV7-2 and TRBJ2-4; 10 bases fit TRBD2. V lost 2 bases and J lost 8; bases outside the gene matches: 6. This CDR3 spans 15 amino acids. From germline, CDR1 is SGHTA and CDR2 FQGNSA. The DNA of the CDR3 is TGTGCCAGCAGCTTACAGGGGACTAGCGTGCACATTCAGTACTTC. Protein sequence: CASSLQGTSVHIQYF.

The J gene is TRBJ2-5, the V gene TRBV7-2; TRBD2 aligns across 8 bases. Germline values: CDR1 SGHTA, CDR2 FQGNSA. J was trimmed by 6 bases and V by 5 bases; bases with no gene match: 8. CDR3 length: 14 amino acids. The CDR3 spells CASSQSGGWQTQYF. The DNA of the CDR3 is TGTGCCAGCAGCCAATCGGGGGGGTGGCAGACCCAGTACTTC.

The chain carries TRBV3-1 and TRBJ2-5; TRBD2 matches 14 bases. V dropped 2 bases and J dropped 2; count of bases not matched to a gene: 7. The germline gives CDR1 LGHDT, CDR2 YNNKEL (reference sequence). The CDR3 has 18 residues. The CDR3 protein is CASSQSGLAGGLQETQYF. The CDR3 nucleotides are TGTGCCAGCAGCCAATCCGGACTAGCGGGGGGCCTACAAGAGACCCAGTACTTC.

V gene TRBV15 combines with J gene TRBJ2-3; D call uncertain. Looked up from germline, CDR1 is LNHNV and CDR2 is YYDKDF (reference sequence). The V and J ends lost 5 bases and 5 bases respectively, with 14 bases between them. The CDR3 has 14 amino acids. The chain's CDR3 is CATSRLIGGDTQYF. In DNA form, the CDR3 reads TGTGCCACCAGCCGCCTGATAGGTGGAGATACGCAGTATTTT.

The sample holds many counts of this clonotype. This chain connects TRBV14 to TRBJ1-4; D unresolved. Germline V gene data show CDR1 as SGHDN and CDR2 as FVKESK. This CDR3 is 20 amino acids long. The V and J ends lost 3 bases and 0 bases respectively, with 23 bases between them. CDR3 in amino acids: CASSQGGPSGTLATNEKLFF. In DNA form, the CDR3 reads TGTGCCAGCAGCCAGGGAGGTCCTTCGGGAACCCTTGCAACTAATGAAAAACTGTTTTTT.

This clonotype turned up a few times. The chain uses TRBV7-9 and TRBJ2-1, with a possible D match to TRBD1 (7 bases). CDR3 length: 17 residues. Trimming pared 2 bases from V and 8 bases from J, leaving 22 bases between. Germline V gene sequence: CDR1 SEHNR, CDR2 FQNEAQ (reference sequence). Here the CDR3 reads CASSLSLAAGGSDEQFF. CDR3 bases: TGTGCCAGCAGCTTAAGTTTAGCGGCAGGGGGTTCTGATGAGCAGTTCTTC.

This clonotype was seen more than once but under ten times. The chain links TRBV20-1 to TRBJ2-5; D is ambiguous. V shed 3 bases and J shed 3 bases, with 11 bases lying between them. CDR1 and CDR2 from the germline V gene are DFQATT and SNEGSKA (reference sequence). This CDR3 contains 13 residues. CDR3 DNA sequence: TGCAGTGCTAGGAGATTAGGTGAAGAGACCCAGTACTTC. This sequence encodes CSARRLGEETQYF.

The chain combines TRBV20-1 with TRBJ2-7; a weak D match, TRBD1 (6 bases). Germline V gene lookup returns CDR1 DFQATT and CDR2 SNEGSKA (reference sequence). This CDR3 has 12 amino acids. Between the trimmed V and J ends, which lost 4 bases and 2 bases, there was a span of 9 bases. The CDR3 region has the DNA TGCAGTGCTAAACCAGGGGCCTACGAGCAGTACTTC. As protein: CSAKPGAYEQYF.

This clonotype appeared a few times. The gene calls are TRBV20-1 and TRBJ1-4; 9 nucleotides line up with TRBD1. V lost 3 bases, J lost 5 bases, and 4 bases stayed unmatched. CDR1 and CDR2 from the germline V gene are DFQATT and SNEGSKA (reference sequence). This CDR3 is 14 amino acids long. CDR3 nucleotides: TGCAGTGCTAGTGAGACAGGGGGGAATGAAAAACTGTTTTTT. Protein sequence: CSASETGGNEKLFF.